This TCR beta chain was captured by sequencing in a study of shared T cell receptors in the human thymus. The assay was immunoSEQ multiplex PCR, and TCRdb's table has in-frame clones only and misses some. The repertoire holds hundreds of thousands of clones, around 87% seen once, with 0.008% to 0.011% in the top ten. These data are also associated with another study on human thymus T cells. From that study: Donors consisted of healthy Finnish infants (having corrective surgery for congenital heart defects). Resections that were taken during corrective heart surgery supplied the thymus tissue. Gene usage for V and J segments appeared biased in thymic and blood repertoires. Related research described thymic repertoires that were highly overlapping among unrelated individuals.

The specimen sequenced was thymocytes. The TCR sequence derives from a boy in the first two years of life with a congenital heart defect.

The CDR3 nucleotides are TGCGCCAGCAGCCAAGATACGACTAGCGGGGCTCACACCGGGGAGCTGTTTTTT. This encodes CASSQDTTSGAHTGELFF. The chain is built from TRBV4-3 and TRBJ2-2; 11 positions match TRBD2. This CDR3 is 18 amino acids long. Germline CDR1 is LGHNA and CDR2 is YSLEER. With V trimmed by 0 bases and J by 3 bases, 6 bases remained unmatched.